Shown below are 4 T cell receptor beta chains from a single sample sequenced in a study of cytomegalovirus exposure and HLA in healthy donors. PCR used 60 Vbeta primers and 13 Jbeta primers. Sequenced by immunoSEQ multiplex PCR; TCRdb stores in-frame clones only, minus some. The data contain 100,000 to 130,000 clones, 73% of them singletons. Sequencing input: PBMCs. The receptors were sampled from a man aged 30 to 39 in good health and CMV-seronegative.

The chain couples TRBV4-1 to TRBJ2-7, with D possibly being TRBD1 (5 bases). The V end lost 3 bases, the J end lost 4 bases, and 10 bases lay between the germline ends. Germline loops: CDR1 MGHRA, CDR2 YSYEKL. This CDR3 region has 13 residues. The CDR3 DNA reads as TGCGCCAGCAGCCAGAGACAGCAATACGAGCAGTACTTC. This encodes CASSQRQQYEQYF.

The chain couples TRBV5-4 to TRBJ2-5; D gene ambiguous. The V and J ends lost 3 bases and 3 bases respectively, with 9 bases between them. The germline V gene encodes CDR1 SGHNT and CDR2 YYREEE (reference sequence). This CDR3 spans 13 amino acids. Here the CDR3 reads CASSYEVEETQYF. CDR3 bases: TGTGCCAGCAGCTATGAGGTTGAAGAGACCCAGTACTTC. Full variable domain (outside the CDR3, taken from reference TRBV5-4 and TRBJ2-5): ETGVTQSPTHLIKTRGQQVTLRCSSQSGHNTVSWYQQALGQGPQFIFQYYREEENGRGNFPPRFSGLQFPNYSSELNVNALELDDSALYLCASSYEVEETQYFGPGTRLLVL.

This clone was seen just once. V gene TRBV7-3 combines with J gene TRBJ2-3, with 7 bases matching TRBD1. The CDR3 is 15 residues long. Germline V CDR1 and CDR2: SGHTA, FQGTGA. With V trimmed by 3 bases and J by 2 bases, 5 bases remained unmatched. CDR3 in amino acids: CASSLGQSHTDTQYF. The DNA for the CDR3 is TGTGCCAGCAGCTTGGGACAGTCCCACACAGATACGCAGTATTTT.

CDR3 protein: CASSLGGLNTEAFF. The CDR3 bases are TGTGCCAGCAGCTTGGGGGGGTTAAACACTGAAGCTTTCTTT. The J gene is TRBJ1-1, the V gene TRBV7-9, with D perhaps matching TRBD1 (5 bases). The V gene's germline CDR1 is SEHNR and CDR2 FQNEAQ (reference sequence). The CDR3 runs to 14 residues. V shed 3 bases and J shed 2 bases, with 10 bases lying between them.